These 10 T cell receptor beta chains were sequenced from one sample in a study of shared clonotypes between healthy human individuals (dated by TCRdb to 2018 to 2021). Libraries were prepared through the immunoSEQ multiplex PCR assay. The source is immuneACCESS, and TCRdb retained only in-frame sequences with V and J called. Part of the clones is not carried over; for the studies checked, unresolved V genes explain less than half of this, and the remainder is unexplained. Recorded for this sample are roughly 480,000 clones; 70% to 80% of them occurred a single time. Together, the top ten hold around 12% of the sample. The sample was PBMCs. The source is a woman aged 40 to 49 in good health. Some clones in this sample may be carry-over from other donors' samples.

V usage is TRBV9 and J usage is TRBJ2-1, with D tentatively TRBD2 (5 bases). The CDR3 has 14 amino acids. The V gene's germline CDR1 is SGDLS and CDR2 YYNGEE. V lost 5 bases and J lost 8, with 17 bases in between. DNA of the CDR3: TGTGCCAGCAGAGGTTCTCAAGCGGAGGATGAGCAGTTCTTC. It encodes CASRGSQAEDEQFF.

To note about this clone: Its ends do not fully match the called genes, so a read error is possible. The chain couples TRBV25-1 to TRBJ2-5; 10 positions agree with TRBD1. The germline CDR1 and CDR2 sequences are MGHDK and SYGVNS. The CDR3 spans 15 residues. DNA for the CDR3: TGTGCCAGCAGTCTCGAGGGACAGGGGTCAGAGACCCGGTACTTC. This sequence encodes CASSLEGQGSETRYF.

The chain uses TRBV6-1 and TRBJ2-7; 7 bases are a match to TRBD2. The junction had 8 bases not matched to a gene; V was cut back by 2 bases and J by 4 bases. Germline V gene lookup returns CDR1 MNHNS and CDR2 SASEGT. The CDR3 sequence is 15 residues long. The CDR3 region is CASSEPPGGPYEQYF. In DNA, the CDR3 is TGTGCCAGCAGTGAACCTCCGGGAGGCCCTTACGAGCAGTACTTC.

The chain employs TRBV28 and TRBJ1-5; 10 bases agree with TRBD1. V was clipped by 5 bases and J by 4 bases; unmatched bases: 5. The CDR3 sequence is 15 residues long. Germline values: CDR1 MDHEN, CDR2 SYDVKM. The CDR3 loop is CASSIRTGGNQPQHF. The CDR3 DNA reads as TGTGCCAGCAGTATAAGGACAGGGGGGAATCAGCCCCAGCATTTT.

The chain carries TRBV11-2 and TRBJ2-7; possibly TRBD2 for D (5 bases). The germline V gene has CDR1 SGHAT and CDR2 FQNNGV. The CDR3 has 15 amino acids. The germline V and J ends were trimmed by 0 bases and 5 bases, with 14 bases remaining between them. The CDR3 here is CASSLEHATGNEQYF. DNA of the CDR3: TGTGCCAGCAGCTTAGAACACGCCACGGGGAACGAGCAGTACTTC.

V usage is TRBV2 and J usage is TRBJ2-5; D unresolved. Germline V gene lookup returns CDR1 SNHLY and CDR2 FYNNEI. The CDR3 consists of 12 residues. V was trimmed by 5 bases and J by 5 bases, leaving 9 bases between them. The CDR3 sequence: CASSPIRETQYF. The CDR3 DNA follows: TGTGCCAGCAGTCCCATACGTGAGACCCAGTACTTC. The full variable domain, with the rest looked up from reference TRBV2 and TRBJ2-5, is EPEVTQTPSHQVTQMGQEVILRCVPISNHLYFYWYRQILGQKVEFLVSFYNNEISEKSEIFDDQFSVERPDGSNFTLKIRSTKLEDSAMYFCASSPIRETQYFGPGTRLLVL.

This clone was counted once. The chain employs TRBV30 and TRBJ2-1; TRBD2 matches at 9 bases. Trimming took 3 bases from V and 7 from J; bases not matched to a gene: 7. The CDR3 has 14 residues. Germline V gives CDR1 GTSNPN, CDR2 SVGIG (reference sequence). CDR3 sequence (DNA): TGTGCCTGGAGGTATAGCGGGAGACGGAATGAGCAGTTCTTC. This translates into CAWRYSGRRNEQFF.

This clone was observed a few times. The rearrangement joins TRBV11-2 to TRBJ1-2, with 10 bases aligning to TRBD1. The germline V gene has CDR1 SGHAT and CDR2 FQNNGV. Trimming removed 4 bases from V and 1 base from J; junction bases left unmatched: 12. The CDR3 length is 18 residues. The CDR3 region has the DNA TGTGCCAGCAGCTCGTCCCCGGGACAGGGGACCCTTAACTATGGCTACACCTTC. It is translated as CASSSSPGQGTLNYGYTF.

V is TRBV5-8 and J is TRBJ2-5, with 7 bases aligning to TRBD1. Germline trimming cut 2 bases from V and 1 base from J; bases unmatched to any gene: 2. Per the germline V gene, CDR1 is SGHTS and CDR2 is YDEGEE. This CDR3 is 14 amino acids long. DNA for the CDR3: TGTGCCAGCAGCTTACAGGGGCGCCAAGAGACCCAGTACTTC. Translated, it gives CASSLQGRQETQYF.

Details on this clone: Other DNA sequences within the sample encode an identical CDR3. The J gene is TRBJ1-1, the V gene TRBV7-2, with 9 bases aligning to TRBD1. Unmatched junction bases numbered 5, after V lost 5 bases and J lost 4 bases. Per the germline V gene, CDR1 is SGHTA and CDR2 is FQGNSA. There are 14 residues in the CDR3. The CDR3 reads CASSGQGPGTEAFF. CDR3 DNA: TGTGCCAGCAGCGGACAGGGGCCAGGCACTGAAGCTTTCTTT.